Reported below is one T cell receptor (beta chain). There are 14 residues in the CDR3. Germline-derived CDR1 and CDR2 are MNHEY and SMNVEV (reference sequence). V was pared by 5 bases and J by 4 bases, with 4 bases of the junction left unmatched. The data originate from a study of blood T cell repertoires in COVID-19. Study information: Acute and convalescent COVID-19 samples came from the United States, Italy and Spain. Sources were T cells, B-cell-depleted T cells, or PBMCs; the material itself was cDNA or gDNA.

Methods used by the authors: Reference gene primer amplification gave estimated nucleated cell counts. Produced via immunoSEQ multiplex PCR; TCRdb's table is partial and in-frame only. V and J calls and clone size are given by that table; D and trimming were obtained from the DNA. The table includes over 150,000 clones, roughly 80% detected once. The sample consisted of peripheral blood. V and J are TRBV27 and TRBJ2-2, with 7 positions matching TRBD1. The receptor's source is a woman of 80 years or more with acute or convalescent COVID-19. The DNA of the CDR3 is TGTGCCAGCAGTAGACAGGGAAGCACCGGGGAGCTGTTTTTT. Translating it yields CASSRQGSTGELFF.